The rows below give T cell receptor beta chains drawn from one sample of a study of T-cell memory formation after mild COVID-19. TCRdb ran MiXCR on the 5' RACE reads and lists one entry per CDR3 protein. This sample yields 200,000 to 300,000 distinct CDR3 sequences, of which 15% are seen a single time; approximately 2.1% belongs to the top ten. The sequencing sample was made of PBMCs or a T cell subset sorted from them (not recorded which). These receptors were collected from an adult woman who had mild COVID-19 (a few samples of this study predate the infection). Cell type and time point are not known. Both conserved end residues are part of each CDR3. Fields, in order: D gene, V gene, CDR3 length, J gene, clone size, CDR3 protein, CDR3 DNA. The D gene is left open where the match is weak. Part of the rows lack a size; the others show once, few, many or a class for expanded clones.

d_gene: -; v_gene: TRBV7-2; len: 14; j_gene: TRBJ1-4; abundance: many; CDR3aa: CASSLGQGREKLFF; CDR3nt: TGTGCCAGCAGCTTAGGTCAGGGGCGCGAAAAACTGTTTTTT
d_gene: -; v_gene: TRBV5-1; len: 14; j_gene: TRBJ2-3; abundance: few; CDR3aa: CASSLRSPTDTQYF; CDR3nt: TGCGCCAGCAGCTTGCGGTCCCCGACAGATACGCAGTATTTT
d_gene: TRBD2; v_gene: TRBV3-1; len: 18; j_gene: TRBJ2-3; abundance: -; CDR3aa: CASSPGLAGAVSTDTQYF; CDR3nt: TGTGCCAGCAGTCCTGGACTAGCGGGGGCGGTTAGCACAGATACGCAGTATTTT
d_gene: -; v_gene: TRBV15; len: 13; j_gene: TRBJ1-1; abundance: -; CDR3aa: CATSRVGYEEAFF; CDR3nt: TGTGCCACCAGCAGAGTAGGGTATGAAGAAGCTTTCTTT
d_gene: -; v_gene: TRBV15; len: 16; j_gene: TRBJ1-4; abundance: few; CDR3aa: CATSRDPAATNEKLFF; CDR3nt: TGTGCCACCAGCAGAGATCCGGCGGCTACTAATGAAAAACTGTTTTTT
d_gene: TRBD1; v_gene: TRBV3-1; len: 14; j_gene: TRBJ1-6; abundance: -; CDR3aa: CASNLGQGVSPLHF; CDR3nt: TGTGCCAGCAACCTCGGACAGGGGGTTTCACCCCTCCACTTT
d_gene: -; v_gene: TRBV20-1; len: 15; j_gene: TRBJ1-5; abundance: -; CDR3aa: CSARDRVDLNQPQHF; CDR3nt: TGCAGTGCTAGAGATCGGGTGGACTTGAATCAGCCCCAGCATTTT
d_gene: -; v_gene: TRBV9; len: 15; j_gene: TRBJ2-3; abundance: many; CDR3aa: CASSLQSLSTDTQYF; CDR3nt: TGTGCCAGCAGCTTACAATCCCTGTCCACAGATACGCAGTATTTT
d_gene: -; v_gene: TRBV30; len: 14; j_gene: TRBJ2-1; abundance: few; CDR3aa: CAWSVGGSYNEQFF; CDR3nt: TGTGCCTGGAGTGTAGGTGGGTCCTACAATGAGCAGTTCTTC
d_gene: -; v_gene: TRBV21-1; len: 16; j_gene: TRBJ1-4; abundance: -; CDR3aa: CASSKKKTPTNEKLFF; CDR3nt: TGTGCCAGCAGCAAAAAGAAGACCCCAACTAATGAAAAACTGTTTTTT
d_gene: -; v_gene: TRBV7-3; len: 12; j_gene: TRBJ2-1; abundance: few; CDR3aa: CASSKPGDEQFF; CDR3nt: TGTGCCAGCAGTAAACCGGGCGATGAGCAGTTCTTC
d_gene: -; v_gene: TRBV7-9; len: 19; j_gene: TRBJ2-7; abundance: -; CDR3aa: CASSYTFGKEDRNPYEQYF; CDR3nt: -
d_gene: -; v_gene: TRBV5-1; len: 15; j_gene: TRBJ2-3; abundance: many; CDR3aa: CASSLEVLGTDTQYF; CDR3nt: TGCGCCAGCAGCTTGGAGGTGTTGGGGACGGATACGCAGTATTTT
d_gene: TRBD2; v_gene: TRBV7-8; len: 17; j_gene: TRBJ2-1; abundance: -; CDR3aa: CASSLRRSAGGGDEQFF; CDR3nt: TGTGCCAGCAGCTTACGCCGATCGGCGGGAGGAGGGGATGAGCAGTTCTTC
d_gene: -; v_gene: TRBV5-1; len: 13; j_gene: TRBJ2-2; abundance: -; CDR3aa: CASSLGTTGELFF; CDR3nt: TGCGCCAGCAGCTTAGGGACTACCGGGGAGCTGTTTTTT
d_gene: -; v_gene: TRBV19; len: 14; j_gene: TRBJ1-1; abundance: many; CDR3aa: CASRRGVSNTEAFF; CDR3nt: TGTGCCAGTAGACGGGGCGTCTCGAACACTGAAGCTTTCTTT
d_gene: -; v_gene: TRBV7-2; len: 14; j_gene: TRBJ2-2; abundance: -; CDR3aa: CDSSFFRTNGELFF; CDR3nt: TGTGACAGCAGCTTTTTCAGGACAAACGGGGAGCTGTTTTTT
d_gene: -; v_gene: TRBV12-3/TRBV12-4; len: 13; j_gene: TRBJ1-1; abundance: -; CDR3aa: CASSFRQIIEAFF; CDR3nt: TGTGCCAGCAGTTTTAGGCAGATTATTGAAGCTTTCTTT
d_gene: TRBD1; v_gene: TRBV20-1; len: 13; j_gene: TRBJ1-2; abundance: few; CDR3aa: CSARQGGGYGYTF; CDR3nt: TGCAGTGCAAGACAGGGCGGGGGCTATGGCTACACCTTC
d_gene: -; v_gene: TRBV29-1; len: 11; j_gene: TRBJ1-1; abundance: -; CDR3aa: CSVGGGTEAFF; CDR3nt: TGCAGCGTTGGAGGTGGCACTGAAGCTTTCTTT
d_gene: -; v_gene: TRBV7-9; len: 15; j_gene: TRBJ2-1; abundance: -; CDR3aa: CASSPQVALNNEQFF; CDR3nt: TGTGCCAGCAGCCCGCAGGTGGCGTTGAACAATGAGCAGTTCTTC
d_gene: -; v_gene: TRBV9; len: 12; j_gene: TRBJ2-1; abundance: -; CDR3aa: CASSSSGDEQFF; CDR3nt: TGTGCCAGCAGCTCCTCAGGGGATGAGCAGTTCTTC
d_gene: -; v_gene: TRBV30; len: 11; j_gene: TRBJ1-1; abundance: -; CDR3aa: CAWDWNTEAFF; CDR3nt: TGTGCCTGGGACTGGAACACTGAAGCTTTCTTT
d_gene: -; v_gene: TRBV9; len: 14; j_gene: TRBJ2-7; abundance: -; CDR3aa: CASSVGAWSYEQYF; CDR3nt: TGTGCCAGCAGCGTGGGGGCCTGGTCCTACGAGCAGTACTTC
d_gene: -; v_gene: TRBV4-3; len: 16; j_gene: TRBJ2-5; abundance: few; CDR3aa: CASSQGGGTIQETQYF; CDR3nt: TGCGCCAGCAGCCAAGGAGGCGGAACGATTCAAGAGACCCAGTACTTC
d_gene: -; v_gene: TRBV21-1; len: 16; j_gene: TRBJ1-3; abundance: -; CDR3aa: CASSRGDVQSGNTIYF; CDR3nt: TGTGCCAGCAGCAGGGGGGATGTGCAAAGTGGAAACACCATATATTTT
d_gene: TRBD1; v_gene: TRBV6-5; len: 16; j_gene: TRBJ1-6; abundance: -; CDR3aa: CASSRGGSSYNSPLHF; CDR3nt: TGTGCCAGCAGTCGAGGGGGCAGCTCCTATAATTCACCCCTCCACTTT
d_gene: -; v_gene: TRBV7-9; len: 14; j_gene: TRBJ1-1; abundance: -; CDR3aa: CASSSSWGYTEAFF; CDR3nt: TGTGCCAGCAGCTCCAGCTGGGGCTACACTGAAGCTTTCTTT
d_gene: TRBD2; v_gene: TRBV12-3/TRBV12-4; len: 13; j_gene: TRBJ2-3; abundance: -; CDR3aa: CASERGGRNTQYF; CDR3nt: TGTGCCAGCGAACGGGGGGGCCGAAATACGCAGTATTTT